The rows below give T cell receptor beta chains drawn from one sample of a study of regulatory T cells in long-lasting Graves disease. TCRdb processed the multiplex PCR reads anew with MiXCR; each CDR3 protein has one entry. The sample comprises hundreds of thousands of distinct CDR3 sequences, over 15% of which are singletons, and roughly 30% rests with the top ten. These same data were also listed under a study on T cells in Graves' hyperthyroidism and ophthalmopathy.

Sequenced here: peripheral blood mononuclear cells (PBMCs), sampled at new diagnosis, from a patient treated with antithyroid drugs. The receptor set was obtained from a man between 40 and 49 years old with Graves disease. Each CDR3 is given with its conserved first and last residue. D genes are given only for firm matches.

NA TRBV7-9 CVISDLGVNTEAFF
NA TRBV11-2 CASTLSITDKYQPQHF
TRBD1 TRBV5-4 CASSGPDRGDEQYF
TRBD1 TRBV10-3 CAIRRQGMNTEAFF
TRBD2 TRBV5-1 CASSPPSLAGGPAGELFF
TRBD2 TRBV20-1 CSARRSGGAHPYEQYF
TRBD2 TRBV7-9 CASSKIAGGFANTGELFF
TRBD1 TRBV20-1 CSANSQTGNNSPLHF
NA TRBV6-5 CASSYLGNLYEQYF
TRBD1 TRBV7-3 CASSLRQGQSYTF
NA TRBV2 CASSGVVPYEQYF
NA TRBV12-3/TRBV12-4 CASSRTSGYNSPLHF
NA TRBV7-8 CASSFGAGMNTEAFF
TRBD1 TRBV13 CASSHDRADGYTF
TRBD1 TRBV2 CASSVKEGQSNQPQHF
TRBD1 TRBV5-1 CVSSPQGGYTEAFF
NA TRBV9 CASSVGGDTQYF
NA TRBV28 CASSFIETQYF
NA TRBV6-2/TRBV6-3 CASSYSSARGSGEQYF
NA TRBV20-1 CSARPLKGANEKLFF
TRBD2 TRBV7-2 CASSLLGGSGGLKNEQFF
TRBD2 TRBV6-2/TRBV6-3 CASSNGLAGETQYF
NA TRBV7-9 CASSLLVNTEAFF
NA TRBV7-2 CASSLAWLGNEQFF
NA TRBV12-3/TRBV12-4 CASRRQQETQYF
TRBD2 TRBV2 CASRQTSGETQYF